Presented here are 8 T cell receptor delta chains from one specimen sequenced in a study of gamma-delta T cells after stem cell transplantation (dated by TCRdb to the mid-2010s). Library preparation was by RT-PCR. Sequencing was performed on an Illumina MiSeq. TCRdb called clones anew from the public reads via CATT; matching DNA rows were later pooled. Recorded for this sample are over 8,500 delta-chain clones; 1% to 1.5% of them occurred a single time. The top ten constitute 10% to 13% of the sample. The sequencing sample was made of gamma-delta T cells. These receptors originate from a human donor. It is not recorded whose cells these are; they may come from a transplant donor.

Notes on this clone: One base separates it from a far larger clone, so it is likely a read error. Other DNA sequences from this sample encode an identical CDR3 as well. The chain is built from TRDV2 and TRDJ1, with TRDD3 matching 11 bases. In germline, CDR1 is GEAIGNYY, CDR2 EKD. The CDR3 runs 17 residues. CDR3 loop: CACDRLLGDKRTDKLIF. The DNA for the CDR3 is TGTGCCTGTGACCGCCTACTGGGGGATAAAAGGACCGATAAACTCATCTTC.

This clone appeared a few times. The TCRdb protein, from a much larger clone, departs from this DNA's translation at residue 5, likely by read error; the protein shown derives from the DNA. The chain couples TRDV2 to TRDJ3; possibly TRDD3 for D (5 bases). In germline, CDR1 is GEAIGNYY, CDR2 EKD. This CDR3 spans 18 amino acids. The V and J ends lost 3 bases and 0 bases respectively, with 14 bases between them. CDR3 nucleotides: TGTGCCTGTGACGCCGCGGGGACTCACTCCTGGGACACCCGACAGATGTTTTTC. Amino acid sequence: CACDAAGTHSWDTRQMFF.

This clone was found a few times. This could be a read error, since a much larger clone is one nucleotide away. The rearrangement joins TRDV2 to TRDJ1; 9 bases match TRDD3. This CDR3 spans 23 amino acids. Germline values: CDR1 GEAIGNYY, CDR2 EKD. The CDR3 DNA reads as TGTGCCTGTGACACGATTAGTTCAACGAATGTACTGGGGGACCCGGTCAACACCGATAAACCCATCTTT. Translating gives CACDTISSTNVLGDPVNTDKPIF.

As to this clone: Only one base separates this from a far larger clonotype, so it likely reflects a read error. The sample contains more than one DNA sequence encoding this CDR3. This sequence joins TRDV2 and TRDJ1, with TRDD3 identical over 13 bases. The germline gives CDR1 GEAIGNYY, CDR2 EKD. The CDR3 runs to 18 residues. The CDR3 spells CACDTVELGDTATDKLIF. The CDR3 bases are TGTGCCTGTGACACCGTCGAACTGGGGGATACGGCGACCGACAAACTCATCTTT.

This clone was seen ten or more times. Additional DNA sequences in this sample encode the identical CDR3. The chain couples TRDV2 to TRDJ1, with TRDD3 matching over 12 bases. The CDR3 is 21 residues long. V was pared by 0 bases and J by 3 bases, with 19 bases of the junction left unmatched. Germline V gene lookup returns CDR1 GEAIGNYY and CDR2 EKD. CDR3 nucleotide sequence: TGTGCCTGTGACACCGTCCCTGGGGGATACGCGGGGGGTGAGGACCCCGATAAACTCATCTTT. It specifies CACDTVPGGYAGGEDPDKLIF.

The CDR3 region is CACATVQEDTDKLIF. The CDR3 nucleotides read TGTGCCTGTGCCACGGTTCAGGAAGACACCGATAAACTCATCTTT. J is TRDJ1 and V is TRDV2; D uncertain. The germline V gene encodes CDR1 GEAIGNYY and CDR2 EKD. The CDR3 has 15 amino acids. V was pared by 5 bases and J by 0 bases, with 15 bases between.

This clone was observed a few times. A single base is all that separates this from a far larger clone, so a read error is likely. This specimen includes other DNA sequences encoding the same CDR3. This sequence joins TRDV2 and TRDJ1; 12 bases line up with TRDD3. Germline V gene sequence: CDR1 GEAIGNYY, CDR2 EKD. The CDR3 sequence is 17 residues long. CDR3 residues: CACDTLGDTGHTDKLIF. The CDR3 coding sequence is TGCGCCTGTGACACGCTGGGGGATACGGGGCACACCGATAAACTCATCTTT.

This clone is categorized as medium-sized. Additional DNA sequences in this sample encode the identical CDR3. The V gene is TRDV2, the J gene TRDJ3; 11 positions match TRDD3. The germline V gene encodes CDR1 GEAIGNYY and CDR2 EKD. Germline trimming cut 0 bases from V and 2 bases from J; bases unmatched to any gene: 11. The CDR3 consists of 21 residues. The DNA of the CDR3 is TGTGCCTGTGACACCCTCCAAAAACTGGGGGATATTCCCTGGGACACCCGACAGATGTTTTTC. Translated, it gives CACDTLQKLGDIPWDTRQMFF.